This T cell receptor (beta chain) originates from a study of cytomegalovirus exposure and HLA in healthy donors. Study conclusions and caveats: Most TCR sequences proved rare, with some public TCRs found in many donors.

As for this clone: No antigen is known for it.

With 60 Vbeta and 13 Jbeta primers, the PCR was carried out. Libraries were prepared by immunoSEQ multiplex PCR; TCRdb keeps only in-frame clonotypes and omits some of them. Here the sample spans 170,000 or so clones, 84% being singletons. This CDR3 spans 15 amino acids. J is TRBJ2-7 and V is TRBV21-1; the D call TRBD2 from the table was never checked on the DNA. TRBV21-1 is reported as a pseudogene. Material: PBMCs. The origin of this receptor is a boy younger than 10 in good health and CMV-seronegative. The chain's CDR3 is CASSKVVVRGYEQYF. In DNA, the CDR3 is TGTGCCAGCAGCAAAGTGGTCGTTAGAGGGTACGAGCAGTACTTC.